Listed below are T cell receptor beta chains from one sample, sequenced in a study of blood T cell repertoires in COVID-19. Data came from immunoSEQ multiplex PCR; TCRdb stores just in-frame clones and leaves some out. The data show about 120,000 clones, with 78% seen just once and roughly 2.1% held by the top ten. The specimen was peripheral blood. These receptors were taken from a man aged 65 to 79 with acute or convalescent COVID-19. The CDR3 runs from the conserved cysteine through the conserved F or W. D genes are given only for firm matches. Expanded clones get a size class; other rows say once, few or many, or leave the size out.

clone_size,v_call,d_call,j_call,cdr3_nt,cdr3_aa
-,TRBV7-6,TRBD1,TRBJ1-4,TGTGCCAGCAGCAAGGTGGACAGGGACGAAAAACTGTTTTTT,CASSKVDRDEKLFF
-,TRBV27,TRBD2,TRBJ2-3,TGTGCCAGCAGTTTATATCGCGGGGGGCTAGCGGGGCGCACAGATACGCAGTATTTT,CASSLYRGGLAGRTDTQYF
-,TRBV29-1,-,TRBJ1-1,TGCAGCGTTCAACCAGGAGGGGTGAACACTGAAGCTTTCTTT,CSVQPGGVNTEAFF
-,TRBV7-2,-,TRBJ1-6,TGTGCCAGCAGCGCCCGAGGGACACTAAGGAGCTCCTATAATTCACCCCTCCACTTT,CASSARGTLRSSYNSPLHF
-,TRBV19,TRBD1,TRBJ2-2,TGTGCCAGTACCTCCGGGACAGGGGTGGCCGGGGAGCTGTTTTTT,CASTSGTGVAGELFF
once,TRBV18,TRBD1,TRBJ1-1,TGTGCCAGCTCACCACGGGACAGGGGGAAGAACACTGAAGCTTTCTTT,CASSPRDRGKNTEAFF
-,TRBV19,TRBD2,TRBJ2-7,TGTGCCAGTAGTAGGGGGACTAGCGGGGGTCTGAGCTCCTACGAGCAGTACTTC,CASSRGTSGGLSSYEQYF
-,TRBV29-1,TRBD2,TRBJ2-3,TGCAGCGGAGCGGGGGGAATTGATACGCAGTATTTT,CSGAGGIDTQYF
-,TRBV25-1,-,TRBJ2-3,TGTGCCAGCAGTTCCTTTGGAGGGACGCAGTATTTT,CASSSFGGTQYF
-,TRBV30,TRBD1,TRBJ1-5,TGTGCCTGGAGTTCGGGGGCAGGGGGCGATCATCAGCCCCAGCATTTT,CAWSSGAGGDHQPQHF
few,TRBV7-8,-,TRBJ2-2,TGTGCCAGCAGCTTATGGCAGCGAGAGAACACCGGGGAGCTGTTTTTT,CASSLWQRENTGELFF
-,TRBV5-4,TRBD2,TRBJ2-3,TGTGCCAGCAGCCGGAGCGGGGGGGGTGCAGATACGCAGTATTTT,CASSRSGGGADTQYF
-,TRBV6-2/TRBV6-3,-,TRBJ2-2,TGTGCCAGCAGTTACATCGGCGGCACCGGGGAGCTGTTTTTT,CASSYIGGTGELFF
-,TRBV6-2/TRBV6-3,TRBD1,TRBJ1-5,TGTGCCAGCAGTTACGCTTGGACAGGGGATAATCAGCCCCAGCATTTT,CASSYAWTGDNQPQHF
-,TRBV21-1,-,TRBJ2-2,TGTGCCAGCAGCAAAGTCCGAACGGGAGGCGGGGTGAACACCGGGGAGCTGTTTTTT,CASSKVRTGGGVNTGELFF
-,TRBV19,TRBD1,TRBJ1-3,TGTGCCAGTAGCGGGACAGCTGGAAACACCATATATTTT,CASSGTAGNTIYF
-,TRBV19,-,TRBJ1-3,TGTGCCAGTAGTCCTACTACTTCTGGAAACACCATATATTTT,CASSPTTSGNTIYF
-,TRBV19,-,TRBJ2-2,TGTGCCAGTAGTCCTTGGACAACGAACACCGGGGAGCTGTTTTTT,CASSPWTTNTGELFF
few,TRBV10-2,-,TRBJ1-3,TGCGCCAGCATCGAGGGGGTACTCTCTGGAAACACCATATATTTT,CASIEGVLSGNTIYF
once,TRBV7-9,-,TRBJ1-5,TGTGCCAGCAGCTTAGCACCGGGACAGCCCCAGCATTTT,CASSLAPGQPQHF
-,TRBV3-1/TRBV3-2,TRBD1,TRBJ1-1,TGTGCCAGCAGCCAAGAAAGAGCTCCCGACAGGGCCTCTGAAGCTTTCTTT,CASSQERAPDRASEAFF
-,TRBV7-3,-,TRBJ2-7,TGTGCCAGCAGCCCCCGCGGAGGGCTCGAGCAGTACTTC,CASSPRGGLEQYF
once,TRBV6-1,-,TRBJ1-1,TGTGCCAGCAGTGAAGGACTGTATGGGAACACTGAAGCTTTCTTT,CASSEGLYGNTEAFF
medium-sized,TRBV10-3,TRBD1,TRBJ1-2,TGTGCCATCAGTGAAGGGACAGGGGATAGTGGCTACACCTTC,CAISEGTGDSGYTF
-,TRBV5-1,-,TRBJ1-3,TGCGCCAGCAGCATGAGGGATTCTGGAAACACCATATATTTT,CASSMRDSGNTIYF
few,TRBV10-1,-,TRBJ1-6,TGCGCCAGCAGTGATTGGGGGAGACAGGTTGATTCACCCCTCCACTTT,CASSDWGRQVDSPLHF
-,TRBV6-2/TRBV6-3,TRBD1,TRBJ1-1,TGTGCCAGCAGCTCACAGGGGGGGGGAACTGAAGCTTTCTTT,CASSSQGGGTEAFF
-,TRBV9,TRBD2,TRBJ2-3,TGTGCCAGCAGCCAACTAGCGGGGGGTGCAGATACGCAGTATTTT,CASSQLAGGADTQYF
few,TRBV6-5,-,TRBJ1-6,TGTGCCAGCAGCGGAGAGGGTTGGAATTCACCCCTCCACTTT,CASSGEGWNSPLHF
-,TRBV6-5,-,TRBJ1-5,TGTGCCAGCGCGGGTCAGCTCCATCAGCCCCAGCATTTT,CASAGQLHQPQHF
few,TRBV4-1,-,TRBJ1-6,TGCGCCAGCAGCCACCCCGCGGGGACCCTCCACTTT,CASSHPAGTLHF